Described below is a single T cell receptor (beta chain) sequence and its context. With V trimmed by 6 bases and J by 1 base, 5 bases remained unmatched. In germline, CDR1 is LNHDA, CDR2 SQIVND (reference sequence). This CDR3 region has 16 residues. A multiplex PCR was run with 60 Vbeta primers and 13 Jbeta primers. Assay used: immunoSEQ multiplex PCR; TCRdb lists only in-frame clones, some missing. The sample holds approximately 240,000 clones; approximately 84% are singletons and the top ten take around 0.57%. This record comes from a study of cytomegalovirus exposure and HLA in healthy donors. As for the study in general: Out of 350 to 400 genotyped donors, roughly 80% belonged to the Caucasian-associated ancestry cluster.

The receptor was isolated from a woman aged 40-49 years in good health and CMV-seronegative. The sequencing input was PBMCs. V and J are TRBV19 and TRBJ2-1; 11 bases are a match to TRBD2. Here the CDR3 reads CASRLLAGASYNEQFF. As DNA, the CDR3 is TGTGCCAGTAGGTTACTAGCGGGGGCGTCCTACAATGAGCAGTTCTTC.